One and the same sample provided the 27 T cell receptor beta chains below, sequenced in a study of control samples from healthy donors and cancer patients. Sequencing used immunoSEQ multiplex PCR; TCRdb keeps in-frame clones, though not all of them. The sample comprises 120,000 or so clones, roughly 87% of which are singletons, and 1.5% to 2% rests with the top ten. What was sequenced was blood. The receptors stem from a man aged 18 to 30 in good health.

This chain's CDR3 is CASSITGISNEQYF. Written as DNA, the CDR3 is TGTGCCAGCAGTATCACAGGGATTTCAAACGAGCAGTACTTC. The chain is built from TRBV27 and TRBJ2-7; possible D gene TRBD1, 6 bases. The ends were cut back, 5 bases at V and 5 bases at J, with 16 bases in the middle. The CDR3 sequence is 14 residues long. CDR1 and CDR2 (germline): MNHEY, SMNVEV (reference sequence).

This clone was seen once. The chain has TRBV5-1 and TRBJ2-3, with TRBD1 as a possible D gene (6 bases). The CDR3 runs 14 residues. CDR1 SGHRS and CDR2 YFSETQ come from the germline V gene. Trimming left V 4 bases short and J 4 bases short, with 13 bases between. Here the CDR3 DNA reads TGCGCCAGCAGCACAGGGACAAGGCCAGATACGCAGTATTTT. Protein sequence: CASSTGTRPDTQYF.

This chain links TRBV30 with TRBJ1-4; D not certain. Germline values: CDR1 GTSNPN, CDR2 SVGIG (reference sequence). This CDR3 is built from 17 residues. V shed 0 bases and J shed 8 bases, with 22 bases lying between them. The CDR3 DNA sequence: TGTGCCTGGAGTGTAACCCGGACCTCTACCTTCCAAGAAAAACTGTTTTTT. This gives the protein CAWSVTRTSTFQEKLFF.

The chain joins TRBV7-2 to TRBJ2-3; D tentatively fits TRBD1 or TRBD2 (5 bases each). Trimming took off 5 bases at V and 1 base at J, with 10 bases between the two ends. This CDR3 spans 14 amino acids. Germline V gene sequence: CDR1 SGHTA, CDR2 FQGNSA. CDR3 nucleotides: TGTGCCAGCAGCCGGGACGGACGCACAGATACGCAGTATTTT. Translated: CASSRDGRTDTQYF. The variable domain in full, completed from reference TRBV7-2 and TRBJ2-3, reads GAGVSQSPSNKVTEKGKDVELRCDPISGHTALYWYRQSLGQGLEFLIYFQGNSAPDKSGLPSDRFSAERTGGSVSTLTIQRTQQEDSAVYLCASSRDGRTDTQYFGPGTRLTVL.

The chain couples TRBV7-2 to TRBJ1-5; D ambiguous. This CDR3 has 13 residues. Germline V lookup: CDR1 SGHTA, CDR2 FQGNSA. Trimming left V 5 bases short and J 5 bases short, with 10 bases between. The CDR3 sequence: CASSTRRDQPQHF. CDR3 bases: TGTGCCAGCAGCACCCGACGGGATCAGCCCCAGCATTTT. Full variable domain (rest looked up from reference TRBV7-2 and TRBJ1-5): GAGVSQSPSNKVTEKGKDVELRCDPISGHTALYWYRQSLGQGLEFLIYFQGNSAPDKSGLPSDRFSAERTGGSVSTLTIQRTQQEDSAVYLCASSTRRDQPQHFGDGTRLSIL.

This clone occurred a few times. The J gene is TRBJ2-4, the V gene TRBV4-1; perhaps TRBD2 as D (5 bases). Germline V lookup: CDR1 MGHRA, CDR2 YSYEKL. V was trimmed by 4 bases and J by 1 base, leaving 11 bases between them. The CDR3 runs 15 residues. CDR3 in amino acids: CASSPTDFAKNIQYF. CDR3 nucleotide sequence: TGCGCCAGCAGCCCAACGGACTTTGCCAAAAACATTCAGTACTTC.

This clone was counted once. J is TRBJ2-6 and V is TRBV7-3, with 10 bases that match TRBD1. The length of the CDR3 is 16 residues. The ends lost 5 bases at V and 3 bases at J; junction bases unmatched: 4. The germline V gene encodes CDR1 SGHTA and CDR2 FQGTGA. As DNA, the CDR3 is TGTGCCAGCAGCCGACAGGGGGCAGGTGGGGCCAACGTCCTGACTTTC. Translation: CASSRQGAGGANVLTF.

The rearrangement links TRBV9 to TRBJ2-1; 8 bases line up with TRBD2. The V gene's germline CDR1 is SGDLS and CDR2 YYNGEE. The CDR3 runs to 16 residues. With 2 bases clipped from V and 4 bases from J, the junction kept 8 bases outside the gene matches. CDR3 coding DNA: TGTGCCAGCAGCGTGGTAACTAGCGGCCTATACAATGAGCAGTTCTTC. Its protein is CASSVVTSGLYNEQFF.

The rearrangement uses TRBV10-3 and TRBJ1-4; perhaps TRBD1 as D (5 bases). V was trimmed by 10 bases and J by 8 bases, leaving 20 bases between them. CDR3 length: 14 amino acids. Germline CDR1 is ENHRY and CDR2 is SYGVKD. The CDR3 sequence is CATEPGVGAEKLFF. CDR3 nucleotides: TGTGCCACCGAACCGGGCGTTGGGGCCGAAAAACTGTTTTTT.

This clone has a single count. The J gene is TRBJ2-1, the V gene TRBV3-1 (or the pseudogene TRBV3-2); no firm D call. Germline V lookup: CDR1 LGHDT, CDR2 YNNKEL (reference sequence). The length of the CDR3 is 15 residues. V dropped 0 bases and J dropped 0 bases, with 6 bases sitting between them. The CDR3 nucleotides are TGTGCCAGCAGCCAAGAGGGTAGCTCCTACAATGAGCAGTTCTTC. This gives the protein CASSQEGSSYNEQFF.

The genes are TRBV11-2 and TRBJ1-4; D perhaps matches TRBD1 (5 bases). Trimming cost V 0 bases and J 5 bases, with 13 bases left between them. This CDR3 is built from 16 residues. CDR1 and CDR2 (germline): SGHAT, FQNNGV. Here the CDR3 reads CASSLDRGGGNEKLFF. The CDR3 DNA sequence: TGTGCCAGCAGCTTAGATCGGGGGGGAGGGAATGAAAAACTGTTTTTT.

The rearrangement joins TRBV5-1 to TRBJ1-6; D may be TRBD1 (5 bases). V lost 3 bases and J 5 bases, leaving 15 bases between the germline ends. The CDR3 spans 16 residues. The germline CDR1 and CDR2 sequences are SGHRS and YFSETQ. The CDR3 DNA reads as TGCGCCAGCAGCTCGGGACTGCAGTCACATAATTCACCCCTCCACTTT. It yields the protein CASSSGLQSHNSPLHF.

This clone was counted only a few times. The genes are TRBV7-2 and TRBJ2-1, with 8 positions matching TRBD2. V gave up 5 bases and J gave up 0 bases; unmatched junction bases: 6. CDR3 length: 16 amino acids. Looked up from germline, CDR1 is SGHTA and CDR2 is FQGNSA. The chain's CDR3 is CASSPRSGSSYNEQFF. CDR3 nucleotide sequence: TGTGCCAGCAGCCCCAGGAGCGGGAGCTCCTACAATGAGCAGTTCTTC.

For the CDR3, the DNA is TGTGCCAGCAGCCCCCCCAGGGGATTCCAGGGACCCGGTTCGTACTTC. Translating it yields CASSPPRGFQGPGSYF. The genes are TRBV21-1 and TRBJ2-7; TRBD1 was called by the table and not checked on the DNA. TRBV21-1 is deemed a pseudogene. The CDR3 has 16 amino acids.

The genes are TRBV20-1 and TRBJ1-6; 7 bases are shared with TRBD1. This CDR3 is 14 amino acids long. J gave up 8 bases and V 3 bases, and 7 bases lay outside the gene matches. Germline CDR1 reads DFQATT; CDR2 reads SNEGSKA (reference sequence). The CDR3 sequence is CSASQRDRDSPLHF. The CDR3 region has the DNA TGCAGTGCTAGTCAGAGGGACAGAGATTCACCCCTCCACTTT.

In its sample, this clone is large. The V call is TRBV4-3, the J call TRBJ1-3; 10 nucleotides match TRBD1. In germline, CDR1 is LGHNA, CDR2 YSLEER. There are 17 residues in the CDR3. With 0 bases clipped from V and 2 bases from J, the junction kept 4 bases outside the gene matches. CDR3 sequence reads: CASSQERGQGTGNTIYF. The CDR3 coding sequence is TGCGCCAGCAGCCAAGAGAGGGGACAGGGGACTGGAAACACCATATATTTT.

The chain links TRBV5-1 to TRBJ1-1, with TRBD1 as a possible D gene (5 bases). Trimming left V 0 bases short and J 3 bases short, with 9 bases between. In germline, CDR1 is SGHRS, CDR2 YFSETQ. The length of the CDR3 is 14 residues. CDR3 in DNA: TGCGCCAGCAGCTTGGGTGGGACGGACACTGAAGCTTTCTTT. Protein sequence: CASSLGGTDTEAFF. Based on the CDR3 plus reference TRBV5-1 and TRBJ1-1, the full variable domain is KAGVTQTPRYLIKTRGQQVTLSCSPISGHRSVSWYQQTPGQGLQFLFEYFSETQRNKGNFPGRFSGRQFSNSRSEMNVSTLELGDSALYLCASSLGGTDTEAFFGQGTRLTVV.

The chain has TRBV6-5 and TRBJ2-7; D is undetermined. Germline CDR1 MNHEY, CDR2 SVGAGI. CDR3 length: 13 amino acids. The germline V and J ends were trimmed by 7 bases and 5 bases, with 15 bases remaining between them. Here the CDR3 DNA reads TGTGCCAGCACATCCTTGATAGTGAACGAGCAGTACTTC. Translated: CASTSLIVNEQYF.

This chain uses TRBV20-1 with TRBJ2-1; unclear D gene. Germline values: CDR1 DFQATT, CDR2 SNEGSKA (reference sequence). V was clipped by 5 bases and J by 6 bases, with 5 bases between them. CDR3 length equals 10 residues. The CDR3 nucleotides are TGCAGTGCTCCTTTCAATGAGCAGTTCTTC. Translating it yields CSAPFNEQFF.

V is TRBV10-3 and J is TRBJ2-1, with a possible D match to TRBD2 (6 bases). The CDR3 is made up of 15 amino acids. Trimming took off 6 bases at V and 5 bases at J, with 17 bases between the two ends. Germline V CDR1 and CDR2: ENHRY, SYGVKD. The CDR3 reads CAISSLYLADNEQFF. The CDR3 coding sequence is TGTGCCATCAGCTCCCTTTATTTAGCGGACAATGAGCAGTTCTTC.

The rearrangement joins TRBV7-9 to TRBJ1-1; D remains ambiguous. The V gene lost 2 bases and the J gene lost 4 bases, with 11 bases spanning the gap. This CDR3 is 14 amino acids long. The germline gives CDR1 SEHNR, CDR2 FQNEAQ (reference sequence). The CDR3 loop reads CASSLRGFGTEAFF. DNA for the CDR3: TGTGCCAGCAGCTTACGAGGGTTCGGCACTGAAGCTTTCTTT.

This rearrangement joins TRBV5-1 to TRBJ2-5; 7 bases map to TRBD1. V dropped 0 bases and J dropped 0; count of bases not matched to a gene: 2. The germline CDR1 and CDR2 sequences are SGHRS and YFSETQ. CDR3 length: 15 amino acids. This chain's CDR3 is CASSLAGQYQETQYF. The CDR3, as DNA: TGCGCCAGCAGCTTGGCGGGACAGTACCAAGAGACCCAGTACTTC. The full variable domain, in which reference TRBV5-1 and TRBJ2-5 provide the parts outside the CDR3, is KAGVTQTPRYLIKTRGQQVTLSCSPISGHRSVSWYQQTPGQGLQFLFEYFSETQRNKGNFPGRFSGRQFSNSRSEMNVSTLELGDSALYLCASSLAGQYQETQYFGPGTRLLVL.

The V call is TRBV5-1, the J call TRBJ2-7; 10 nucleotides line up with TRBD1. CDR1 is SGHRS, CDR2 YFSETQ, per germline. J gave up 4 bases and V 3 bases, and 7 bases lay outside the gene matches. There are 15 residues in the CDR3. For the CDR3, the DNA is TGCGCCAGCAGCTCAGAGGGACAGGGGTTATACGAGCAGTACTTC. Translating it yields CASSSEGQGLYEQYF. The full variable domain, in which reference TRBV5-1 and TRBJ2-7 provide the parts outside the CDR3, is KAGVTQTPRYLIKTRGQQVTLSCSPISGHRSVSWYQQTPGQGLQFLFEYFSETQRNKGNFPGRFSGRQFSNSRSEMNVSTLELGDSALYLCASSSEGQGLYEQYFGPGTRLTVT.

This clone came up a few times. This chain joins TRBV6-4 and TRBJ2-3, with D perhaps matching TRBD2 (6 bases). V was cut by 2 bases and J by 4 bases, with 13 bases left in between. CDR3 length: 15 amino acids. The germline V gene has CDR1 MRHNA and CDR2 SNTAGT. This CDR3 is CASSDVSGSSDTQYF. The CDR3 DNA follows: TGTGCCAGCAGTGACGTTTCCGGGAGCTCAGATACGCAGTATTTT.

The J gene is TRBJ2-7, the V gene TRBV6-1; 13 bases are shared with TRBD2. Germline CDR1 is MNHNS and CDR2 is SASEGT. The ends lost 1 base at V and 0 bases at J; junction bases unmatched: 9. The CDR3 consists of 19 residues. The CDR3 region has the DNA TGTGCCAGCAGTGAAGGGACTAGCGGGAGAAACGGGTTCTCCTACGAGCAGTACTTC. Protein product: CASSEGTSGRNGFSYEQYF.

The CDR3 DNA is TGTGCCAGCAGTTTCTTCATGACCGGGACAGGGGGCTCACCCCTCCACTTT. Translating gives CASSFFMTGTGGSPLHF. The gene calls are TRBV28 and TRBJ1-6; 12 positions match TRBD1. Trimming cost V 3 bases and J 10 bases; bases outside gene matches: 10. The CDR3 is 17 residues long. Per the germline V gene, CDR1 is MDHEN and CDR2 is SYDVKM.

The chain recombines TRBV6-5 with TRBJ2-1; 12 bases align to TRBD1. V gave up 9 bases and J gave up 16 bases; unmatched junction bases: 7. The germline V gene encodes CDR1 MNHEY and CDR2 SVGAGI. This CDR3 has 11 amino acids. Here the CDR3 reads CASLTGTGGFF. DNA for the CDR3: TGTGCCAGTCTAACCGGGACAGGGGGCTTCTTC.